The 20 T cell receptor beta chains reported below all come from one sample, sequenced in a study of T cells in localized non-small cell lung cancer. Repertoires were generated with immunoSEQ multiplex PCR, while TCRdb's copy carries only in-frame clones and drops some. The repertoire includes approximately 31,000 clones, 90% to 95% of them detected once, and about 0.73% sits in the top ten. Sequenced here: peripheral blood, sampled before any cancer treatment. Receptors were obtained from a woman between 35 and 75 years old with stage I lung adenocarcinoma.

The rearrangement joins TRBV18 to TRBJ1-3; 9 positions agree with TRBD1. The CDR3 runs to 17 residues. From germline, CDR1 is KGHSH and CDR2 LQKENI. J gave up 3 bases and V 2 bases, and 8 bases lay outside the gene matches. CDR3 in DNA: TGTGCCAGCTCACCATACGCCGGGACAGGGTATGGAAACACCATATATTTT. Its translation: CASSPYAGTGYGNTIYF.

The chain combines TRBV6-1 with TRBJ2-1, with 9 bases identical to TRBD2. Germline-derived CDR1 and CDR2 are MNHNS and SASEGT. The CDR3 covers 15 residues. The V gene end was trimmed by 8 bases and the J gene end by 9 bases; junction bases not matched to a gene: 14. CDR3 loop: CASLTPGTSPFEQFF. The CDR3 DNA reads as TGTGCCAGCCTCACTCCCGGGACTAGCCCTTTTGAGCAGTTCTTC.

V gene TRBV9 combines with J gene TRBJ2-5; 8 nucleotides align to TRBD1. V trimming: 4 bases; J trimming: 1 base; junction bases outside the gene matches: 9. The CDR3 has 16 amino acids. Per the germline V gene, CDR1 is SGDLS and CDR2 is YYNGEE. CDR3 amino acids: CASSLGQGLGQETQYF. The CDR3 region has the DNA TGTGCCAGCAGCCTCGGACAGGGATTGGGCCAAGAGACCCAGTACTTC.

This chain joins TRBV18 and TRBJ2-3, with 10 bases matching TRBD2. CDR3 length equals 16 residues. V shed 2 bases and J 0 bases; nucleotides not matched to a gene: 2. CDR1 is KGHSH, CDR2 LQKENI, per germline. This CDR3 is CASSPLTSGSTDTQYF. For the CDR3, the DNA is TGTGCCAGCTCACCATTGACTAGCGGGAGCACAGATACGCAGTATTTT.

The rearrangement uses TRBV5-1 and TRBJ1-4, with D possibly matching TRBD1 (6 bases). This CDR3 is built from 14 residues. The V end was cut by 4 bases, the J end by 3 bases, with 10 bases between. CDR1 and CDR2 from the germline V gene are SGHRS and YFSETQ. CDR3 residues: CASSVGAANEKLFF. The CDR3 coding sequence is TGCGCCAGCAGCGTGGGGGCTGCTAATGAAAAACTGTTTTTT.

J is TRBJ2-3 and V is TRBV6-1; D possibly corresponds to TRBD2 (5 bases). V lost 2 bases to trimming and J lost 0 bases, with 9 bases between them. CDR1 is MNHNS, CDR2 SASEGT, per germline. The CDR3 contains 15 residues. Written as DNA, the CDR3 is TGTGCCAGCAGTGAACCCCAGCGGAGCACAGATACGCAGTATTTT. Encoded protein: CASSEPQRSTDTQYF.

CDR3 sequence (DNA): TGTGCCACCGGGAGGGACAGGGACACCGGGGAGCTGTTTTTT. This codes for CATGRDRDTGELFF. This chain joins TRBV15 and TRBJ2-2; 9 bases fit TRBD1. This CDR3 spans 14 amino acids. Per the germline V gene, CDR1 is LNHNV and CDR2 is YYDKDF (reference sequence). Trimming took 8 bases from V and 3 from J; bases not matched to a gene: 4.

This sequence joins TRBV6-1 and TRBJ2-7; 7 bases align to TRBD2. V was clipped by 3 bases and J by 7 bases; unmatched bases: 12. This CDR3 comprises 15 residues. The germline CDR1 and CDR2 sequences are MNHNS and SASEGT. The CDR3 DNA sequence: TGTGCCAGCAGTGATAAGGGGCCTCGGGGGGATGAGCAGTACTTC. This encodes CASSDKGPRGDEQYF.

This chain joins TRBV7-7 and TRBJ2-1; the match to TRBD1 covers 10 bases. V trimming: 5 bases; J trimming: 9 bases; junction bases outside the gene matches: 10. Germline V CDR1 and CDR2: SSHAT, FNYEAQ (reference sequence). The CDR3 is made up of 15 amino acids. In DNA form, the CDR3 reads TGTGCCAGCAGCCAAGACAGGGGGCAAAGGGGTGAGCAGTTCTTC. Translated, it gives CASSQDRGQRGEQFF.

The V and J genes are TRBV7-8 and TRBJ2-3; possibly TRBD2 for D (7 bases). The CDR3 has 16 amino acids. The V and J ends lost 5 bases and 2 bases respectively, with 17 bases between them. CDR1 and CDR2 from the germline V gene are SGHVS and FQNEAQ. CDR3 bases: TGTGCCAGCAGCCTTCGTGGGGGGGGCAACACAGATACGCAGTATTTT. This translates into CASSLRGGGNTDTQYF.

The chain carries TRBV7-2 and TRBJ2-1; a possible D gene is TRBD1 (6 bases). This CDR3 is 13 amino acids long. V was shortened by 6 bases and J by 4 bases, with 10 bases between the two germline ends. CDR1 SGHTA and CDR2 FQGNSA come from the germline V gene. As DNA, the CDR3 is TGTGCCAGCAGGAATACAGGGTACAATGAGCAGTTCTTC. It codes for CASRNTGYNEQFF. Full variable domain (missing parts from reference TRBV7-2 and TRBJ2-1): GAGVSQSPSNKVTEKGKDVELRCDPISGHTALYWYRQSLGQGLEFLIYFQGNSAPDKSGLPSDRFSAERTGGSVSTLTIQRTQQEDSAVYLCASRNTGYNEQFFGPGTRLTVL.

The chain combines TRBV18 with TRBJ2-7; D perhaps matches TRBD1 (7 bases). The V end lost 3 bases, the J end lost 2 bases, and 14 bases lay between the germline ends. Looked up from germline, CDR1 is KGHSH and CDR2 is LQKENI. The CDR3 sequence is 15 residues long. The chain's CDR3 is CASSPTRGTAYEQYF. Written as DNA, the CDR3 is TGTGCCAGCTCACCGACCCGCGGGACAGCCTACGAGCAGTACTTC.

This sequence joins TRBV4-1 and TRBJ2-5; the D gene could be TRBD1 or TRBD2 (6 bases each). Between the trimmed V and J ends, which lost 0 bases and 4 bases, there was a span of 12 bases. The V gene's germline CDR1 is MGHRA and CDR2 YSYEKL. The CDR3 runs 15 residues. The CDR3 DNA reads as TGCGCCAGCAGCCAAGATCCGGGGGCGTCAGAGACCCAGTACTTC. Translation: CASSQDPGASETQYF.

The chain has TRBV7-9 and TRBJ2-5, with D perhaps matching TRBD2 (5 bases). Trimming shortened V by 2 bases and J by 4 bases, and 11 bases separated the two germline ends. Germline CDR1 is SEHNR and CDR2 is FQNEAQ (reference sequence). The CDR3 has 14 amino acids. CDR3 DNA: TGTGCCAGCAGCTTAATGGGAGCCGGAGAGACCCAGTACTTC. Translated, it gives CASSLMGAGETQYF.

The rearrangement uses TRBV10-2 and TRBJ1-1; 8 nucleotides agree with TRBD1. The CDR3 extends over 15 amino acids. With 11 bases clipped from V and 3 bases from J, the junction kept 14 bases outside the gene matches. Germline V gene data show CDR1 as WSHSY and CDR2 as SAAADI. In DNA, the CDR3 is TGCGCCGGCCGGGACAGGAGCGGAGCGGACACTGAAGCTTTCTTT. This encodes CAGRDRSGADTEAFF.

V usage is TRBV6-6 and J usage is TRBJ2-3; TRBD2 agrees at 9 bases. The CDR3 contains 15 residues. Trimming cost V 5 bases and J 3 bases; bases outside gene matches: 6. The germline CDR1 and CDR2 sequences are MNHNY and SVGAGI (reference sequence). For the CDR3, the DNA is TGTGCCAGCAGTCGGAGCGGGGGGACAACAGATACGCAGTATTTT. Amino acids: CASSRSGGTTDTQYF.

The chain carries TRBV11-2 and TRBJ2-3, with TRBD1 matching 9 bases. V lost 5 bases to trimming and J lost 3 bases; unmatched junction nucleotides: 12. This CDR3 is built from 17 residues. In germline, CDR1 is SGHAT, CDR2 FQNNGV. The CDR3 spells CASSPGTGWGKTDTQYF. The CDR3 coding sequence is TGTGCCAGCAGCCCCGGGACAGGGTGGGGTAAGACAGATACGCAGTATTTT.

V gene TRBV7-2 combines with J gene TRBJ2-5, with a weak D call TRBD2 (6 bases). CDR1 and CDR2 from the germline V gene are SGHTA and FQGNSA. Trimming stripped 1 base from V and 3 bases from J, with 15 bases between. The CDR3 loop spans 16 amino acids. The CDR3 DNA is TGTGCCAGCAGCTTAGATCGGAGCGGGTTAAAAGAGACCCAGTACTTC. Translated: CASSLDRSGLKETQYF.

This rearrangement joins TRBV19 to TRBJ2-5; TRBD2 matches at 7 bases. Per the germline V gene, CDR1 is LNHDA and CDR2 is SQIVND (reference sequence). The CDR3 is made up of 15 amino acids. The V segment lost 4 bases and the J segment 3 bases; nucleotides outside the gene matches: 8. The DNA for the CDR3 is TGTGCCAGTAGTAGGGGAGCGGGGTTAAAAGAGACCCAGTACTTC. This translates into CASSRGAGLKETQYF.

The CDR3 DNA reads TGTGCCACCAGCCTCCACGGATCATCCTACGAGCAGTACTTC. Translating gives CATSLHGSSYEQYF. The V gene is TRBV15, the J gene TRBJ2-7; D remains unclear. V was cut by 5 bases and J by 1 base, with 12 bases left in between. Germline loops: CDR1 LNHNV, CDR2 YYDKDF (reference sequence). CDR3 length: 14 residues. The full variable domain, rest sourced from reference TRBV15 and TRBJ2-7, is DAMVIQNPRYQVTQFGKPVTLSCSQTLNHNVMYWYQQKSSQAPKLLFHYYDKDFNNEADTPDNFQSRRPNTSFCFLDIRSPGLGDTAMYLCATSLHGSSYEQYFGPGTRLTVT.